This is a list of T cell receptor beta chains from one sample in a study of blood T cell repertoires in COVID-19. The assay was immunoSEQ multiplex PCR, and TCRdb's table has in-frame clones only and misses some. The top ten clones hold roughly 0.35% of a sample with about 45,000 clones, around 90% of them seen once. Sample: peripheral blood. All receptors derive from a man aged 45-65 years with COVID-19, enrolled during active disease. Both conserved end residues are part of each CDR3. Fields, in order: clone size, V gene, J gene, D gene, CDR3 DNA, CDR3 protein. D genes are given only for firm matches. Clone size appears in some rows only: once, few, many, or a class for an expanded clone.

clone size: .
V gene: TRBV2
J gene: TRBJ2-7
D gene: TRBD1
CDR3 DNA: TGTGCCAGCATCTTGGGGACAGGGAAACACGAGCAGTACTTC
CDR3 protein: CASILGTGKHEQYF

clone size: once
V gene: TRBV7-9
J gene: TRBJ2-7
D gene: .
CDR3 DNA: TGTGCCAGCAGCTTACTTCGAACGGGTGGAGCGTACGAGCAGTACTTC
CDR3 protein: CASSLLRTGGAYEQYF

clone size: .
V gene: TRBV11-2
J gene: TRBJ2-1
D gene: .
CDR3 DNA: TGTGCCAGCAGCTTAGACGGAGGACGTGACAATGAGCAGTTCTTC
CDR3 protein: CASSLDGGRDNEQFF

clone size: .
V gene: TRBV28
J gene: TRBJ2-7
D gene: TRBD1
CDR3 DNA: TGTGCCAGCAGTTCCCCGGGACAGGGTTCCTACGAGCAGTACTTC
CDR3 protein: CASSSPGQGSYEQYF

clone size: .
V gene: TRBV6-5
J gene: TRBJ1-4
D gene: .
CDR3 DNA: TGTGCCAGCAGTTACTCGGCAGGGGTTGGGGAAAAACTGTTTTTT
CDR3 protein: CASSYSAGVGEKLFF

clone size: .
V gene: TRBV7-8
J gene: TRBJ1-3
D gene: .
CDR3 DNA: TGTGCCAGCAGCCGCGTCCCCGGAAACACCATATATTTT
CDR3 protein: CASSRVPGNTIYF

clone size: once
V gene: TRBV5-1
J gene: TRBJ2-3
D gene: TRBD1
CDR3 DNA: TGCGCCAGCAGCTTGGCCGGGACAGGGGGCTGGGAAGATACGCAGTATTTT
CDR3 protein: CASSLAGTGGWEDTQYF

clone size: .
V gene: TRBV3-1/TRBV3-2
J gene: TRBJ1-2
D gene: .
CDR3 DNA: TGTGCCAGCAGCCGACCGGAAGCTAGGAGCTACACCTTC
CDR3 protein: CASSRPEARSYTF

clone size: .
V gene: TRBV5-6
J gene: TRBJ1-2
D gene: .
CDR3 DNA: TGTGCCAGCAGCTTGTGGTTGAAGGAGTTGGGTATGGGCTACACCTTC
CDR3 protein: CASSLWLKELGMGYTF

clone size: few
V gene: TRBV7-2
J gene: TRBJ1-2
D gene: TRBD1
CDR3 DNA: TGTGCCAGCAGCTTAAAGGGGCGGGGACAGGTCCTTTACTATGGCTACACCTTC
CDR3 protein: CASSLKGRGQVLYYGYTF

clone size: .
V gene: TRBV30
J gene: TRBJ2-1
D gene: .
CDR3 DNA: TGTGCCTGGGCCCCGGACGGGAACCCCTACAATGAGCAGTTCTTC
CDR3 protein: CAWAPDGNPYNEQFF

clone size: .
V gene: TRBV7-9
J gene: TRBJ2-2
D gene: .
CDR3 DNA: TGTGCCAGTCGGGGGAACACCGGGGAGCTGTTTTTT
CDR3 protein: CASRGNTGELFF

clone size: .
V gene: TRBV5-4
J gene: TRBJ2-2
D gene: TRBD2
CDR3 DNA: TGTGCCAGCAGCCCCGGGGTAGCGGGATCCGGCACCGGGGAGCTGTTTTTT
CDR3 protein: CASSPGVAGSGTGELFF

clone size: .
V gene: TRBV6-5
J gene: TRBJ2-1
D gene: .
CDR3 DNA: TGTGCCAGCAGTTACTCAGCGGGCTCCTACAATGAGCAGTTCTTC
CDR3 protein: CASSYSAGSYNEQFF

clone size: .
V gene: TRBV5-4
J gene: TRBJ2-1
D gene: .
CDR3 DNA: TGTGCCAGCAGCTTGGAGCGCCAGGGTGGAAATGAGCAGTTCTTC
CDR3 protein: CASSLERQGGNEQFF

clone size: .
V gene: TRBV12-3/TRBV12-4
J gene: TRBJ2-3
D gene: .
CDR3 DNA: TGTGCCAGCATACTGGACAGCTCAGATACGCAGTATTTT
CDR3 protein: CASILDSSDTQYF

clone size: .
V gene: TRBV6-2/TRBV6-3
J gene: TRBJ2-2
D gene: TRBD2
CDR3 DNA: TGTGCCAGCAGTTTACTACTAGCGGGAGTCACCGGGGAGCTGTTTTTT
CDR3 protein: CASSLLLAGVTGELFF

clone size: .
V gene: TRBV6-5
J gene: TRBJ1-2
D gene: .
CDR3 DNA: TGTGCCAGCAGTTACTCGGGGGGCTATGGCTACACCTTC
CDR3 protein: CASSYSGGYGYTF

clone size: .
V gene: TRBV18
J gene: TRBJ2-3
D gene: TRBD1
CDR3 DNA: TGTGCCAGCTCACCACCGCAGGGGGCGCCCCGGACGGATACGCAGTATTTT
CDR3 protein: CASSPPQGAPRTDTQYF

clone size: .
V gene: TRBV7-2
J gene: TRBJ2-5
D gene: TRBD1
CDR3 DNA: TGTGCCAGCAGCCCCCCCGGGACAGGGGGACCGCAGTACTTC
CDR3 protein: CASSPPGTGGPQYF

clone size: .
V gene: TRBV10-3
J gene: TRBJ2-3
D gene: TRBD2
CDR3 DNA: TGTGCCATCAGTATAGCGGGAGCCCCCCAGACCAGCACAGATACGCAGTATTTT
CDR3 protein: CAISIAGAPQTSTDTQYF

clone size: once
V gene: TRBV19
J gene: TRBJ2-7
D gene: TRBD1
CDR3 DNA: TGTGCCAGTAGCCCACAAGGGGGACAGTCCTCCTACGAGCAGTACTTC
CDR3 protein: CASSPQGGQSSYEQYF

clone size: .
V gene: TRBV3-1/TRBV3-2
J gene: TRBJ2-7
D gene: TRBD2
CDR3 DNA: TGTGCCAGCAGCCAAGCGTTACTAGCGGGAGTCTTCGAGCAGTACTTC
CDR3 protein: CASSQALLAGVFEQYF

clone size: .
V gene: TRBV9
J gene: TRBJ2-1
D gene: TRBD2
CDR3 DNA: TGTGCCAGCAGCACTCAACTAGCGGGGATCTACAATGAGCAGTTCTTC
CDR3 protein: CASSTQLAGIYNEQFF